Below, 17 T cell receptor beta chains from the same sample are listed, as sequenced in a study of OX40 agonist ivuxolimab in advanced cancers. Libraries were prepared by immunoSEQ multiplex PCR; TCRdb keeps only in-frame clonotypes and omits some of them. The table has just over 60,000 clones, 85% to 95% seen once. The sample consisted of CD4+ or CD8+ T cells sorted from blood, taken in a trial of the OX40 agonist ivuxolimab. These receptors came from an adult with an advanced solid tumor such as melanoma, head and neck, liver or kidney cancer.

The V and J genes are TRBV7-9 and TRBJ2-2; 13 bases agree with TRBD2. This CDR3 region has 18 residues. V shed 7 bases and J 1 base; nucleotides not matched to a gene: 9. Germline CDR1 reads SEHNR; CDR2 reads FQNEAQ (reference sequence). The CDR3 protein is CASTRLAGGLVNTGELFF. DNA for the CDR3: TGTGCCAGCACCAGACTAGCGGGAGGCCTAGTGAACACCGGGGAGCTGTTTTTT.

The chain couples TRBV5-4 to TRBJ2-5, with 9 bases lining up with TRBD2. The V and J ends lost 2 bases and 0 bases, in that order; junction bases with no gene match: 5. The germline CDR1 and CDR2 sequences are SGHNT and YYREEE (reference sequence). The CDR3 loop spans 16 amino acids. CDR3 region: CASSLGLAGHQETQYF. CDR3 coding DNA: TGTGCCAGCAGCTTAGGGCTAGCGGGGCACCAAGAGACCCAGTACTTC.

The chain uses TRBV27 and TRBJ2-1; D unclear. CDR1 MNHEY and CDR2 SMNVEV come from the germline V gene (reference sequence). This CDR3 comprises 14 residues. The V end lost 3 bases, the J end lost 8 bases, and 14 bases lay between the germline ends. CDR3 amino acids: CASSFGPDWDEQFF. The CDR3 coding sequence is TGTGCCAGCAGTTTCGGTCCAGACTGGGATGAGCAGTTCTTC.

The rearrangement uses TRBV27 and TRBJ2-2; no clear D. The length of the CDR3 is 14 residues. V was cut by 6 bases and J by 5 bases, with 13 bases left in between. CDR1 and CDR2 from the germline V gene are MNHEY and SMNVEV (reference sequence). CDR3 in amino acids: CASSSSTLTGELFF. The CDR3 DNA reads TGTGCCAGCAGCTCCTCTACCTTAACCGGGGAGCTGTTTTTT.

This clone was seen a single time. At the DNA level, this CDR3 is encoded by other sequences in the same sample as well. V and J are TRBV29-1 and TRBJ2-3; D is unclear. V was trimmed by 2 bases and J by 2 bases, leaving 20 bases between them. The CDR3 contains 17 residues. Germline values: CDR1 SQVTM, CDR2 ANQGSEA. CDR3 region: CSVETGHEGYVTDTQYF. CDR3 sequence (DNA): TGCAGCGTTGAAACTGGTCACGAAGGGTATGTCACAGATACGCAGTATTTT.

This clone appeared a single time. V gene TRBV7-9 combines with J gene TRBJ2-3; TRBD1 might be the D (6 bases). Germline CDR1 is SEHNR and CDR2 is FQNEAQ (reference sequence). The CDR3 is made up of 16 amino acids. V shed 5 bases and J shed 1 base, with 16 bases lying between them. CDR3 region: CASSNAGQLGTDTQYF. The CDR3 DNA follows: TGTGCCAGCAGCAACGCCGGACAGCTCGGCACAGATACGCAGTATTTT.

The chain carries TRBV5-4 and TRBJ2-3, with 10 bases fitting TRBD1. J gave up 4 bases and V 4 bases, and 3 bases lay outside the gene matches. CDR1 and CDR2 (germline): SGHNT, YYREEE (reference sequence). This CDR3 is 14 amino acids long. The CDR3 reads CASSPTGGPDTQYF. The DNA for the CDR3 is TGTGCCAGCAGCCCGACAGGGGGCCCAGATACGCAGTATTTT.

The V call is TRBV5-8, the J call TRBJ2-1; 10 bases line up with TRBD2. The junction had 8 bases not matched to a gene; V was cut back by 0 bases and J by 5 bases. This CDR3 has 17 amino acids. Germline V gives CDR1 SGHTS, CDR2 YDEGEE. The CDR3 spells CASSLEAGGRINNEQFF. The CDR3 nucleotides are TGTGCCAGCAGCTTGGAAGCGGGAGGGCGAATAAACAATGAGCAGTTCTTC.

The CDR3 DNA reads as TGTGCCAGCAGCCCGACTAGCGGGAGCACCGGGGAGCTGTTTTTT. This gives the protein CASSPTSGSTGELFF. The gene calls are TRBV11-2 and TRBJ2-2, with TRBD2 identical over 12 bases. Germline V lookup: CDR1 SGHAT, CDR2 FQNNGV. After removal of 5 bases from V and 4 bases from J, the junction contained 2 bases not matched to a gene. The CDR3 extends over 15 amino acids.

The rearrangement links TRBV9 to TRBJ2-7; 7 nucleotides match TRBD2. CDR3 length equals 14 residues. Trimming removed 4 bases from V and 3 bases from J; junction bases left unmatched: 7. Per germline, CDR1 SGDLS and CDR2 YYNGEE. CDR3 loop: CASSLRGDYYEQYF. The CDR3 bases are TGTGCCAGCAGCCTACGGGGGGATTACTACGAGCAGTACTTC. Filled out from reference TRBV9 and TRBJ2-7, the complete variable domain reads DSGVTQTPKHLITATGQRVTLRCSPRSGDLSVYWYQQSLDQGLQFLIQYYNGEERAKGNILERFSAQQFPDLHSELNLSSLELGDSALYFCASSLRGDYYEQYFGPGTRLTVT.

J is TRBJ2-7 and V is TRBV28; TRBD2 aligns across 7 bases. From germline, CDR1 is MDHEN and CDR2 SYDVKM. V lost 5 bases, J lost 0 bases, and 7 bases stayed unmatched. The CDR3 sequence is 15 residues long. DNA of the CDR3: TGTGCCAGCAGTGATCTAGCGGAGAGCTCCTACGAGCAGTACTTC. Protein: CASSDLAESSYEQYF.

In this sample, this clone turned up once. The chain recombines TRBV4-1 with TRBJ1-5; 9 bases align to TRBD1. Germline CDR1 is MGHRA and CDR2 is YSYEKL. CDR3 length equals 18 residues. Trimming removed 5 bases from V and 0 bases from J; junction bases left unmatched: 11. CDR3 protein: CASSSTGGDVYSNQPQHF. The CDR3 DNA reads TGCGCCAGCAGCTCGACAGGGGGGGATGTTTATAGCAATCAGCCCCAGCATTTT.

V and J are TRBV4-1 and TRBJ2-7; possible D gene TRBD2, 5 bases. Germline V gene data show CDR1 as MGHRA and CDR2 as YSYEKL. The V end was cut by 3 bases, the J end by 2 bases, with 14 bases between. The CDR3 is made up of 15 amino acids. CDR3 sequence reads: CASSQSPAVTYEQYF. CDR3 coding DNA: TGCGCCAGCAGCCAGTCCCCAGCGGTGACCTACGAGCAGTACTTC.

The V gene is TRBV6-1, the J gene TRBJ2-5, with 9 bases that match TRBD1. This CDR3 contains 15 residues. V dropped 5 bases and J dropped 5; count of bases not matched to a gene: 9. CDR1 and CDR2 (germline): MNHNS, SASEGT. The DNA for the CDR3 is TGTGCCAGCAGTCTCGAAATGACAGGGGGGGAGACCCAGTACTTC. It translates to CASSLEMTGGETQYF.

The gene calls are TRBV6-4 and TRBJ1-3; D remains ambiguous. The CDR3 extends over 15 amino acids. Looked up from germline, CDR1 is MRHNA and CDR2 is SNTAGT. V lost 2 bases to trimming and J lost 2 bases, with 10 bases between them. The DNA of the CDR3 is TGTGCCAGCAGTGACGGGTCGGAGCCTGGAAACACCATATATTTT. Its protein product is CASSDGSEPGNTIYF.

The chain has TRBV11-2 and TRBJ2-1; 7 bases are shared with TRBD2. Germline values: CDR1 SGHAT, CDR2 FQNNGV. This CDR3 has 14 amino acids. With V trimmed by 1 base and J by 7 bases, 4 bases remained unmatched. The CDR3 region is CASSLAGGGNEQFF. The CDR3 DNA is TGTGCCAGCAGCTTAGCGGGAGGAGGAAATGAGCAGTTCTTC.

The CDR3 bases are TGTGCCAGCAGCTCTCTAGCGGCTAACACAGATACGCAGTATTTT. This codes for CASSSLAANTDTQYF. The V call is TRBV7-3, the J call TRBJ2-3; 7 bases agree with TRBD2. The CDR3 is 15 residues long. CDR1 is SGHTA and CDR2 is FQGTGA in the germline V gene. V lost 4 bases, J lost 2 bases, and 6 bases stayed unmatched.